A single sample gave rise to the 23 T cell receptor beta chains below, sequenced in a study of beta chain features in type 1 diabetes. Of the isolated RNA, all was reverse transcribed, and so the sequenced material was expressed TCRB transcripts. Only in-frame clones appear in the TCRdb table, and some are missing; sequencing was by immunoSEQ multiplex PCR. Here the sample spans about 320,000 clones, 14% being singletons. The sample consisted of central memory CD4+ T cells from blood. Source of these receptors: a man aged 30-40 years in good health.

This rearrangement joins TRBV7-2 to TRBJ2-1; TRBD2 agrees at 8 bases. Germline V gene lookup returns CDR1 SGHTA and CDR2 FQGNSA. Germline trimming cut 6 bases from V and 6 bases from J; bases unmatched to any gene: 10. The CDR3 sequence is 15 residues long. CDR3 DNA sequence: TGTGCCAGCAGTTCCAATAGCGGGGCCGCCAATGAGCAGTTCTTC. This encodes CASSSNSGAANEQFF.

This clone came up a few times. This sequence joins TRBV7-8 and TRBJ2-5, with 7 nucleotides matching TRBD2. Germline lookup yields CDR1 SGHVS and CDR2 FQNEAQ. This CDR3 is built from 14 residues. The J segment lost 2 bases and the V segment lost 1 base, leaving 1 base of the junction unmatched. Written as DNA, the CDR3 is TGTGCCAGCAGCTTAGAGGGACTACAAGAGACCCAGTACTTC. Its protein product is CASSLEGLQETQYF.

This clone was picked up a small number of times. The V call is TRBV27, the J call TRBJ2-5, with 9 positions matching TRBD2. Germline V lookup: CDR1 MNHEY, CDR2 SMNVEV (reference sequence). The trim removed 7 bases at V and 3 bases at J, leaving 3 bases unmatched. The CDR3 has 13 amino acids. CDR3 region: CASIKRGEETQYF. Here the CDR3 DNA reads TGTGCCAGCATTAAGCGGGGGGAAGAGACCCAGTACTTC.

The V call is TRBV18, the J call TRBJ2-3; D gene unclear. The CDR3 totals 14 residues. Trimming left V 3 bases short and J 4 bases short, with 11 bases between. Per the germline V gene, CDR1 is KGHSH and CDR2 is LQKENI. The CDR3 nucleotides read TGTGCCAGCTCACCCGCCGGAATGTCAGATACGCAGTATTTT. This codes for CASSPAGMSDTQYF. Filled out from reference TRBV18 and TRBJ2-3, the complete variable domain reads NAGVMQNPRHLVRRRGQEARLRCSPMKGHSHVYWYRQLPEEGLKFMVYLQKENIIDESGMPKERFSAEFPKEGPSILRIQQVVRGDSAAYFCASSPAGMSDTQYFGPGTRLTVL.

The V call is TRBV12-5, the J call TRBJ2-7; the match to TRBD1 covers 8 bases. Germline-derived CDR1 and CDR2 are LGHNT and FRNRAP. The CDR3 runs to 16 residues. V trimming: 7 bases; J trimming: 7 bases; junction bases outside the gene matches: 18. CDR3 sequence: CASDPPPPWTGPEQYF. The CDR3 DNA follows: TGTGCTAGTGACCCTCCCCCTCCCTGGACAGGGCCAGAGCAGTACTTC.

The CDR3 region is CASTLVQGHGELFF. Written as DNA, the CDR3 is TGCGCCAGCACCCTGGTACAGGGTCACGGGGAGCTGTTTTTT. The chain employs TRBV5-1 and TRBJ2-2, with D perhaps matching TRBD1 (6 bases). Trimming pared 6 bases from V and 7 bases from J, leaving 16 bases between. The CDR3 runs 14 residues. Germline V CDR1 and CDR2: SGHRS, YFSETQ.

This clone was detected a few times. V and J are TRBV18 and TRBJ1-2; 9 positions match TRBD1. CDR1 is KGHSH and CDR2 is LQKENI in the germline V gene. The ends lost 4 bases at V and 6 bases at J; junction bases unmatched: 3. The CDR3 extends over 13 amino acids. The CDR3 DNA is TGTGCCAGCTCACAAAGGACAGGGGATGGCTACACCTTC. The encoded protein is CASSQRTGDGYTF.

This chain links TRBV21-1 with TRBJ1-5. TRBV21-1 is reported as a pseudogene. CDR3 length: 17 residues. The CDR3 nucleotides are TGTGCCAGCAGCAAAAGGGGGGCCGAATATAGCAATCAGCCCCAGCATTTT. Its protein product is CASSKRGAEYSNQPQHF.

This clone has just a few counts. The chain couples TRBV4-1 to TRBJ2-3; 9 bases fit TRBD2. Germline V gives CDR1 MGHRA, CDR2 YSYEKL. With 0 bases clipped from V and 1 base from J, the junction kept 14 bases outside the gene matches. There are 20 residues in the CDR3. In nucleotides, the CDR3 is TGCGCCAGCAGCCAAGATTCCAGGGGCACTAGCGGGCCGCGCACAGATACGCAGTATTTT. It specifies CASSQDSRGTSGPRTDTQYF.

In its sample, this clone was seen many times. The V call is TRBV7-2, the J call TRBJ2-3; D may be TRBD1 or TRBD2 (5 bases each). This CDR3 has 13 residues. Deletions cut 7 bases from V and 2 bases from J, with 10 bases between. Per germline, CDR1 SGHTA and CDR2 FQGNSA. The CDR3 DNA reads as TGTGCCAGCACCCGGGACCTCACAGATACGCAGTATTTT. It is translated as CASTRDLTDTQYF.

This clone was observed a handful of times. The sample contains more than one DNA sequence encoding this CDR3. DNA for the CDR3: TGTGCCACTTCGTGGGGTCGGGGGGATGGCTACACCTTC. Its protein product is CATSWGRGDGYTF. This chain links TRBV28 with TRBJ1-2; possibly TRBD1 for D (5 bases). In germline, CDR1 is MDHEN, CDR2 SYDVKM. This CDR3 is built from 13 residues. The V and J ends lost 10 bases and 6 bases respectively, with 18 bases between them.

This clone has just a few counts. Other DNA sequences in this sample translate to the same CDR3. The chain combines TRBV11-3 with TRBJ2-5, with TRBD2 as a possible D gene (6 bases). CDR3 length: 14 residues. V was clipped by 1 base and J by 5 bases, with 11 bases between them. The V gene's germline CDR1 is SGHNT and CDR2 YENEEA. CDR3 region: CASSLAGGVETQYF. CDR3 nucleotide sequence: TGTGCCAGCAGCTTAGCCGGGGGAGTGGAGACCCAGTACTTC.

This clone was counted a few times. The J gene is TRBJ1-3, the V gene TRBV7-2, with D unresolved. Germline-derived CDR1 and CDR2 are SGHTA and FQGNSA. This CDR3 comprises 14 residues. Trimming left V 3 bases short and J 2 bases short, with 8 bases between. The CDR3 DNA sequence: TGTGCCAGCAGCTTTTGGGGAACTGGAAACACCATATATTTT. Protein sequence: CASSFWGTGNTIYF. The full variable domain, its missing parts supplied by reference TRBV7-2 and TRBJ1-3, is GAGVSQSPSNKVTEKGKDVELRCDPISGHTALYWYRQSLGQGLEFLIYFQGNSAPDKSGLPSDRFSAERTGGSVSTLTIQRTQQEDSAVYLCASSFWGTGNTIYFGEGSWLTVV.

This chain links TRBV5-1 with TRBJ2-3; D unclear. The germline V gene encodes CDR1 SGHRS and CDR2 YFSETQ. With 0 bases removed from V and 2 bases from J, the gap between germline ends came to 10 bases. This CDR3 has 15 amino acids. The CDR3 DNA reads as TGCGCCAGCAGCTTGGATCGCAGCTCCACAGATACGCAGTATTTT. It codes for CASSLDRSSTDTQYF.

This clone was observed once. Here the CDR3 reads CASSHDLDGQIYEQYF. The CDR3, as DNA: TGCGCCAGCAGCCACGACCTAGACGGACAGATCTACGAGCAGTACTTC. V gene TRBV4-3 combines with J gene TRBJ2-7, with a tentative D call TRBD1 (6 bases). Trimming removed 3 bases at V and 3 bases at J, with 18 bases between. The CDR3 is 16 amino acids. Per germline, CDR1 LGHNA and CDR2 YSLEER.

This rearrangement joins TRBV6-1 to TRBJ2-5; D not resolved. CDR1 and CDR2 from the germline V gene are MNHNS and SASEGT. The length of the CDR3 is 16 residues. The V end was cut by 4 bases, the J end by 5 bases, with 20 bases between. Here the CDR3 reads CASSAVSIIYRETQYF. In DNA form, the CDR3 reads TGTGCCAGCAGTGCGGTCTCCATCATTTATCGGGAGACCCAGTACTTC.

The J gene is TRBJ1-2, the V gene TRBV6-5, with 11 bases lining up with TRBD1. The CDR3 is made up of 15 amino acids. Germline V gene lookup returns CDR1 MNHEY and CDR2 SVGAGI. The V and J ends lost 5 bases and 4 bases, in that order; junction bases with no gene match: 6. Here the CDR3 DNA reads TGTGCCAGCAGTGGCGGGACAGGGGGAATCTATGGCTACACCTTC. This codes for CASSGGTGGIYGYTF.

The V gene is TRBV6-1, the J gene TRBJ1-2; 7 bases align to TRBD1. From germline, CDR1 is MNHNS and CDR2 SASEGT. V was pared by 3 bases and J by 11 bases, with 6 bases of the junction left unmatched. The CDR3 has 12 residues. For the CDR3, the DNA is TGTGCCAGCAGTGAGGCGACAGGGTTTTACACCTTC. It is translated as CASSEATGFYTF.

This clone was detected a few times. The chain has TRBV9 and TRBJ2-2; D may match TRBD1 or TRBD2 (5 bases each). The germline CDR1 and CDR2 sequences are SGDLS and YYNGEE. The CDR3 totals 13 residues. Trimming pared 7 bases from V and 2 bases from J, leaving 9 bases between. The CDR3 DNA reads as TGTGCCAGCGGGGGTCTAAACACCGGGGAGCTGTTTTTT. Translated, it gives CASGGLNTGELFF.

The V gene is TRBV11-3, the J gene TRBJ2-2, with D perhaps assigned TRBD1 or TRBD2 (5 bases each). This CDR3 comprises 14 residues. Trimming cost V 3 bases and J 4 bases, with 9 bases left between them. The germline V gene encodes CDR1 SGHNT and CDR2 YENEEA. The CDR3 protein is CASSFWGSTGELFF. The CDR3 coding sequence is TGTGCCAGCAGCTTTTGGGGGAGCACCGGGGAGCTGTTTTTT.

This clone was seen a handful of times. This chain connects TRBV2 to TRBJ1-3; D might be TRBD1 (6 bases). The length of the CDR3 is 14 residues. The germline V gene encodes CDR1 SNHLY and CDR2 FYNNEI. V was clipped by 3 bases and J by 3 bases, with 9 bases between them. The CDR3 nucleotides are TGTGCCAGCAGTGAGGGGGCACTTGGAAACACCATATATTTT. Translation: CASSEGALGNTIYF.

Turning to this clone: A much larger clone lies one base from this, so it may be a read error. Within the sample, other DNA sequences also encode this same CDR3. The V gene is TRBV7-2, the J gene TRBJ2-3, with D uncertain. The germline V and J ends were trimmed by 5 bases and 2 bases, with 2 bases remaining between them. Germline values: CDR1 SGHTA, CDR2 FQGNSA. The CDR3 sequence is 11 residues long. CDR3 region: CASSNTDTQYF. DNA for the CDR3: TGTGCCAGCAGCAACACAGATACGCAGTATTTT.

This clone was observed a handful of times. The rearrangement uses TRBV12-1 and TRBJ1-5; TRBD1 reflects the table's D call only, with no check against the DNA. TRBV12-1 is marked as a pseudogene. The CDR3 is made up of 15 amino acids. CDR3 sequence (DNA): TGTGCCAGCAGCCCACCTGGGACAGGGGAACAGCCCCAGCATTTT. This gives the protein CASSPPGTGEQPQHF.